This T cell receptor beta chain was found in a study of blood T cell repertoires in COVID-19. The V gene end was trimmed by 4 bases and the J gene end by 6 bases; junction bases not matched to a gene: 6. CDR1 and CDR2 from the germline V gene are LGHDT and YNNKEL (reference sequence). This CDR3 has 15 amino acids. Sequencing used immunoSEQ multiplex PCR; TCRdb keeps in-frame clones, though not all of them. This sample has about 350,000 clones, with about 90% found just once. This sequence was found in a woman younger than 45 who had been exposed to COVID-19. The chain uses TRBV3-1 (or the pseudogene TRBV3-2) and TRBJ2-7; 13 nucleotides align to TRBD2. The sequencing input was PBMCs or T cells enriched from blood (not recorded which). For the CDR3, the DNA is TGTGCCAGCAGCCGCCACGGGACTAGCGGGACCGAGCAGTACTTC. Protein: CASSRHGTSGTEQYF.